This T cell receptor beta chain originates from a study of blood T cells in healthy people across ages (dated by TCRdb to between 2014 and 2017). For the wider study: In model experiments, template switching captured about one uniquely barcoded TCR beta cDNA molecule for every two T cells. Age-related changes in TCR beta repertoire diversity were measured in the study by deep sequencing normalized with unique cDNA molecular identifiers. The donors were divided into four age groups: young (average around 16 years), middle-aged (about 39), aged (around 59) and long-lived (roughly 88). The study analyzed two additional independent replicas of 1 million unique cDNA reads from the same blood draw for two donors, one aged 18 to 30 and one aged 80 or older.

Donors were about 36 systemically healthy Caucasian individuals from Russia aged roughly 6 to 90 years. Each donor gave about 9.7 milliliters of peripheral blood, drawn into EDTA-treated Vacutainer tubes. PBMCs were isolated by Ficoll-Paque density-gradient centrifugation, with at least 6 million obtained per sample. Trizol reagent was used to extract total RNA from the PBMCs, yielding at least 5.5 micrograms per sample. For every donor, an aliquot of PBMCs went through flow cytometry to measure the percentages of naive CD45RAhigh/CD27high T cells. Receptors were amplified or captured by 5' RACE. Sequencer: Illumina HiSeq 2500. The second PCR ran for roughly 7 to 11 cycles and used a J-beta primer mix along with a sample-barcoded 5' primer. A template-switch 5' adaptor carrying 12 random nucleotides introduced a unique molecular identifier onto each TCR beta cDNA molecule. Each sample yielded at least 3 million CDR3-containing paired-end reads. All of the RNA was converted into first-strand cDNA using the Mint cDNA synthesis kit, with a TRBC-specific oligonucleotide serving as the primer. After uracil-DNA glycosylase treatment, a first 18-cycle PCR used universal primers M1SS and BC2_uni_R on all cDNA. The study's own analysis went as follows. Each sample was normalized by randomly selecting 1 million high-quality reads, each carrying a distinct molecular identifier. Instead of being binned into consensus sequences, reads with shared molecular identifiers were discarded. CDR3 identification, clonotype clustering and error correction used MiTCR with a Q25 quality threshold and the strictest error-elimination algorithm. A nonparametric unseen species model with Euler transformation was used to estimate a lower bound on total TCR beta diversity. TCRdb reprocessed the public reads (quality trimming at Q25 with fastp, clone calling with MiXCR) and kept in-frame beta chains. CDR3 protein sequences are deduplicated, and each keeps its most common genes and DNA. TCRdb, not the authors, supplied the V and J calls. The sample table lists fewer than 600,000 distinct CDR3 sequences, about 28% of them with a count of one. The leading ten clones occupy approximately 3.6% of the sample.

Note on this clonotype: Its antigen remains unidentified. No much larger clonotype is one base removed from it; base qualities were not supplied.

Spanning cysteine to phenylalanine, the CDR3 consists of 14 amino acids. Only the CDR3 portion is preserved as DNA: 42 bases, with reading frame beginning at the first base. At the junction V is shortened by 5 bases and J by 5 bases, with 13 bases in between. In the germline V gene, CDR1 corresponds to SGHTA and CDR2 to FQGNSA. What the research found in general, with its limitations: Conclusive comparison of naive and antigen-experienced compartments was prevented by the profiling of bulk unsorted PBMCs. Observed TCR beta diversity per million T cells fell roughly linearly with age, and a significant reduction was already apparent by age about 38. Compared with the aged group, more naive CD4+ T cells, fewer expanded clones and increased TCR diversity were shown by the long-lived group, suggesting age selection. Donor CMV infection status was unknown, potentially confounding age-related changes in expanded clonotypes. Observed TCR beta diversity correlated strongly with the percentage of naive T cells measured by flow cytometry. Estimates of total diversity based on one million sequenced T cells were considered lower bounds and underestimates.

The sample was also reused in another study, on T cells of mothers and their children. The other study reports the following: Donors were nine systemically healthy Caucasian individuals: three mothers and their six children. cDNA synthesis consumed the entire amount of extracted RNA, loaded at around 1.4 ug RNA in each 15 ul reaction. In the second PCR, the M1S primer added sample barcodes and 2-4 random nucleotides. Over 9.5 million TCR beta CDR3 reads were obtained for each mother, and around 2.7 million reads were obtained for each child. In both related and unrelated pairs, thymic selection shapes the output of TCR recombination in a similar way, with inherited differences having only a minor effect. Normalized repertoire overlap was always slightly but never significantly higher in related than unrelated mother-child pairs. Persistent microchimeric T cell clones were not detected, at a sensitivity of approximately 100 clones per million clonotypes. The study used deep NGS to compare TCR beta repertoires of mothers and children, seeking features distinguishing related mother-child pairs from unrelated individuals. The mean age was approximately 41 +/- 4 years for the mothers and 11 +/- 4 years for the children. After adapters were ligated using NEBNext reagents, the libraries underwent 100+100 nt paired-end sequencing on an Illumina HiSeq 2000. To prevent cross-contamination, the mother and child libraries were prepared a month apart and were sequenced in separate runs. Between roughly 500,000 and 2,300,000 distinct TCR beta clonotypes were identified per donor. Naive TCR beta clonotypes were estimated from low-frequency clonotypes matched to each donor's FACS-determined naive share, without sorting.

The chain is assembled from TRBV7-2 and TRBJ2-1; the D gene lacks a confident call. The receptor was isolated from a boy aged 2-15 years in good health. The sample taken for sequencing was blood. The CDR3 reads as follows: CASSPPDGNNEQFF. The nucleotides read TGTGCCAGCAGCCCCCCCGACGGCAACAATGAGCAGTTCTTC.